The rows below give T cell receptor beta chains drawn from one sample of a study of human T cells and chemical hapten exposure. TCRdb ran MiXCR on the RACE reads and lists one entry per CDR3 protein. There are tens of thousands of distinct CDR3 sequences in the sample; 10% occur only once, and 25% to 35% lies in the top ten. The input for sequencing was whole blood, taken in connection with sensitization to the hapten diphenylcyclopropenone (DPC). The receptors originated from a man aged 50 to 59 with alopecia areata. Some clones in this sample may be carry-over from other donors' samples. CDR3s include the opening cysteine and the closing phenylalanine or tryptophan. The D gene is left open where the match is weak. Expanded clones get a size class; other rows say once, few or many, or leave the size out.

j_call | clone_size | d_call | v_call | cdr3_nt | cdr3_aa
TRBJ2-1 | many | - | TRBV29-1 | TGCAGCGTCCAATGGACGGGTGAGCAGTTCTTC | CSVQWTGEQFF
TRBJ2-3 | - | - | TRBV2 | TGTGCCAGCAGTGTTTCATATACTAGCACAGATACGCAGTATTTT | CASSVSYTSTDTQYF
TRBJ1-5 | few | - | TRBV28 | TGTGCCAGCATTACCAGCGATCAGCCCCAGCATTTT | CASITSDQPQHF
TRBJ2-7 | many | - | TRBV20-1 | TGCAGTGCTAGAGATCCGGCAAACTCAGCCTCAGAGCAGTACTTC | CSARDPANSASEQYF
TRBJ2-2 | many | - | TRBV20-1 | TGCAGTGCTCACCCTATCCGGGCCGGGGAGCTGTTTTTT | CSAHPIRAGELFF
TRBJ2-1 | - | TRBD1 | TRBV7-2 | TGTGCCAGCAAGCCGGGACAGGGTAACAATGAGCAGTTCTTC | CASKPGQGNNEQFF
TRBJ2-1 | few | - | TRBV7-8 | TGTGCCAGCAGCCCCTTGGTCAATGAGCAGTTCTTC | CASSPLVNEQFF
TRBJ1-1 | many | - | TRBV6-2/TRBV6-3 | TGTGCCAGCAGTCGGCCCAGGAGTTTGGGGACTGAAGCTTTCTTT | CASSRPRSLGTEAFF
TRBJ2-3 | - | - | TRBV28 | TGTGCCAGCAATTTGCGTACCGCGACAGATACGCAGTATTTT | CASNLRTATDTQYF
TRBJ2-5 | many | TRBD2 | TRBV29-1 | TGCAGCGTTGAACTAGCGGGAGGTCGCCAAGAGACCCAGTACTTC | CSVELAGGRQETQYF
TRBJ2-6 | many | - | TRBV24-1 | TGTGCCACCAGTAGTGGGTTCGGGGCCAACGTCCTGACTTTC | CATSSGFGANVLTF
TRBJ1-6 | many | - | TRBV4-1 | TGCGCCAGCAGCCGATCGAGAATCAGGGAACTGGATTCACCCCTCCACTTT | CASSRSRIRELDSPLHF
TRBJ2-1 | many | - | TRBV7-9 | TGTGCCAGCAGCTTATTTGAGCGTGAGCAGTTCTTC | CASSLFEREQFF
TRBJ2-1 | - | - | TRBV24-1 | TGTGCCACCAGTGGGGGGGACAATGAGCAGTTCTTC | CATSGGDNEQFF
TRBJ2-6 | - | - | TRBV2 | TGTGCCAGTGGGGACGGTTCAAATTCTGGGGCCAACGTCCTGACTTTC | CASGDGSNSGANVLTF
TRBJ2-2 | many | - | TRBV2 | TGTGCCAGCAGTGGGGGTACCGGGGAGCTGTTTTTT | CASSGGTGELFF
TRBJ2-5 | many | TRBD1 | TRBV7-9 | TGTGCCAGCAGCGACGGGACAGGGGGCCGAGAGACCCAGTACTTC | CASSDGTGGRETQYF
TRBJ2-7 | few | - | TRBV10-1 | TGCGCCAGCAGTGGCGGGACGGTCACCTCCTACGAGCAGTACTTC | CASSGGTVTSYEQYF
TRBJ2-7 | many | TRBD2 | TRBV7-2 | TGTGCCAGCAGCATCGGGGAGCTATTAGCGGGATATCCCGAGCAGTACTTC | CASSIGELLAGYPEQYF
TRBJ1-5 | many | - | TRBV2 | TGTGCCAGCAGGAAGGGATCGAGCAATCAGCCCCAGCATTTT | CASRKGSSNQPQHF
TRBJ2-7 | - | - | TRBV5-1 | TGCGCCAGCAGCTTGAATCTAGCGAAGTACGAGCAGTACTTC | CASSLNLAKYEQYF
TRBJ2-7 | many | - | TRBV29-1 | TGCAGCGTGGATCTGGGCTGGGGGACGGAGCAGTACTTC | CSVDLGWGTEQYF
TRBJ2-7 | many | TRBD2 | TRBV9 | TGTGCCAGCAGCGTAGACCCTAGCGGAGCCTACGAGCAGTACTTC | CASSVDPSGAYEQYF
TRBJ1-2 | many | - | TRBV7-9 | TGTGCCAGCAGACCAGACGGAACAGGCTACACCTTC | CASRPDGTGYTF
TRBJ1-1 | many | TRBD1 | TRBV11-2 | TGTGCCAGCAGCTCGGGACAGACCATGAACACTGAAGCTTTCTTT | CASSSGQTMNTEAFF
TRBJ2-1 | few | - | TRBV7-2 | TGTGCCAGCAGCAAGGCATTAGGGAATGAGCAGTTCTTC | CASSKALGNEQFF
TRBJ2-1 | - | - | TRBV12-3/TRBV12-4 | TGTGCCAGCAGAGGACGAGGAGAGCAGTTCTTC | CASRGRGEQFF
TRBJ2-3 | many | - | TRBV20-1 | TGCAGTGCTAGCCCTGGACCAGAAAGGGATACGCAGTATTTT | CSASPGPERDTQYF
TRBJ2-3 | - | TRBD2 | TRBV7-2 | TGTGCCAGCCGACTAGCGGGAGGGCCCGGGGGCACAGATACGCAGTATTTT | CASRLAGGPGGTDTQYF
TRBJ2-7 | - | TRBD1 | TRBV28 | TGTGCCAGCAGCCTCCTAGGACAGGGGGCAAAGCAGTACTTC | CASSLLGQGAKQYF
TRBJ2-7 | many | TRBD2 | TRBV20-1 | TGCAGTGCTCACTCCGGGACTAGCGGTGCCTACGAGCAGTACTTC | CSAHSGTSGAYEQYF
TRBJ2-2 | few | - | TRBV6-1 | TGTGCCAGCAGGGTGGGCACCGGGGAGCTGTTTTTT | CASRVGTGELFF
TRBJ2-1 | few | TRBD2 | TRBV20-1 | TGCAGTGCCCCCGGAAGCGGGAGGTTTGAGCAGTTCTTC | CSAPGSGRFEQFF
TRBJ2-5 | few | TRBD1 | TRBV23-1 | TGCGCCACCCCCCCAGGGGGCGAAGAGACCCAGTACTTC | CATPPGGEETQYF
TRBJ2-5 | many | TRBD2 | TRBV7-2 | TGTGCCAGCAGCTTACAGGGACTAGCGGAGACCCAGTACTTC | CASSLQGLAETQYF
TRBJ2-7 | - | - | TRBV20-1 | TGCAGTGCCTCGGTCGACAAGAACCACGAGCAGTACTTC | CSASVDKNHEQYF
TRBJ2-7 | few | TRBD1 | TRBV7-2 | TGTGCCAGCAGCTACCGGACAGGGGATAACGAGCAGTACTTC | CASSYRTGDNEQYF